The 16 T cell receptor beta chains below come from one sample, sequenced in a study of chemoradiotherapy in HPV16-positive cancers. Some clones are missing from TCRdb's copy, which holds only in-frame ones; the method was immunoSEQ multiplex PCR. This table has roughly 29,000 clones, 90% to 95% appearing once. Sequenced material: blood, taken from a patient who underwent chemoradiotherapy. These TCRs come from a human donor with HPV-associated anogenital cancer.

The gene calls are TRBV19 and TRBJ1-3, with a possible D match to TRBD1 (6 bases). Trimming stripped 4 bases from V and 5 bases from J, with 15 bases between. CDR1 is LNHDA and CDR2 is SQIVND in the germline V gene (reference sequence). This CDR3 spans 15 amino acids. CDR3 nucleotide sequence: TGTGCCAGTAGTAACCCGGACAGCTATCGAAACACCATATATTTT. The encoded protein is CASSNPDSYRNTIYF.

The chain uses TRBV10-3 and TRBJ2-3, with D possibly TRBD2 on 6 matching bases. Germline CDR1 is ENHRY and CDR2 is SYGVKD. The CDR3 is 15 amino acids. The V and J ends lost 4 bases and 0 bases respectively, with 11 bases between them. CDR3 sequence reads: CAISGTGTSTDTQYF. DNA of the CDR3: TGTGCCATCAGTGGCACCGGGACTAGCACAGATACGCAGTATTTT.

The gene calls are TRBV7-3 and TRBJ2-2; 12 bases agree with TRBD1. There are 15 residues in the CDR3. Germline CDR1 reads SGHTA; CDR2 reads FQGTGA. V lost 4 bases to trimming and J lost 7 bases; unmatched junction nucleotides: 4. The CDR3 DNA sequence: TGTGCCAGCAGCTGGGACAGGGGGCGCGGCGGGGAGCTGTTTTTT. As protein: CASSWDRGRGGELFF.

The genes are TRBV6-1 and TRBJ1-3; no firm D call. Trimming took off 1 base at V and 0 bases at J, with 7 bases between the two ends. From germline, CDR1 is MNHNS and CDR2 SASEGT. This CDR3 region has 15 residues. The CDR3 nucleotides read TGTGCCAGCAGTGAAGGGCACAGCTCTGGAAACACCATATATTTT. Protein: CASSEGHSSGNTIYF.

The chain has TRBV13 and TRBJ1-1; the D is unclear. The V gene's germline CDR1 is PRHDT and CDR2 FYEKMQ (reference sequence). Trimming took off 5 bases at V and 3 bases at J, with 10 bases between the two ends. There are 13 residues in the CDR3. The CDR3 DNA is TGTGCCAGCAGCCCCTCCCACTACACTGAAGCTTTCTTT. Amino acid sequence: CASSPSHYTEAFF. Supplemented by reference TRBV13 and TRBJ1-1, the full variable domain reads AAGVIQSPRHLIKEKRETATLKCYPIPRHDTVYWYQQGPGQDPQFLISFYEKMQSDKGSIPDRFSAQQFSDYHSELNMSSLELGDSALYFCASSPSHYTEAFFGQGTRLTVV.

The chain employs TRBV5-1 and TRBJ1-3; 12 bases agree with TRBD1. In germline, CDR1 is SGHRS, CDR2 YFSETQ. The J segment lost 9 bases and the V segment lost 4 bases, leaving 5 bases of the junction unmatched. CDR3 length equals 14 residues. The CDR3 loop reads CASSTQGQGATIYF. The CDR3 DNA is TGCGCCAGCAGCACCCAGGGACAGGGGGCCACCATATATTTT.

The gene calls are TRBV6-6 and TRBJ1-1, with D uncertain. Germline values: CDR1 MNHNY, CDR2 SVGAGI (reference sequence). Between the trimmed V and J ends, which lost 2 bases and 2 bases, there was a span of 15 bases. This CDR3 spans 16 amino acids. The CDR3 region has the DNA TGTGCCAGCAGTTACGACCCCCAATGGGTTAACACTGAAGCTTTCTTT. Translation: CASSYDPQWVNTEAFF.

J is TRBJ2-3 and V is TRBV5-1, with 14 positions matching TRBD2. Trimming cost V 4 bases and J 5 bases; bases outside gene matches: 6. From germline, CDR1 is SGHRS and CDR2 YFSETQ. The CDR3 is 16 residues long. The CDR3, as DNA: TGCGCCAGCAGCACCCAGACTAGCGGGGGGGGAGATACGCAGTATTTT. It encodes CASSTQTSGGGDTQYF.

The gene calls are TRBV19 and TRBJ1-3; TRBD1 matches 7 bases. V lost 5 bases, J lost 0 bases, and 13 bases stayed unmatched. The germline CDR1 and CDR2 sequences are LNHDA and SQIVND (reference sequence). This CDR3 has 18 amino acids. CDR3 bases: TGTGCCAGTAGTGCCGTGGCCCAGGGGGGGAGCTCTGGAAACACCATATATTTT. Its protein product is CASSAVAQGGSSGNTIYF.

The chain combines TRBV7-2 with TRBJ2-2; maybe TRBD2 (5 bases). CDR1 and CDR2 from the germline V gene are SGHTA and FQGNSA. The CDR3 covers 14 residues. The V end was cut by 11 bases, the J end by 3 bases, with 16 bases between. Here the CDR3 reads CAGGAGWDTGELFF. As DNA, the CDR3 is TGTGCCGGCGGCGCGGGCTGGGACACCGGGGAGCTGTTTTTT. The full variable domain, in which reference TRBV7-2 and TRBJ2-2 provide the parts outside the CDR3, is GAGVSQSPSNKVTEKGKDVELRCDPISGHTALYWYRQSLGQGLEFLIYFQGNSAPDKSGLPSDRFSAERTGGSVSTLTIQRTQQEDSAVYLCAGGAGWDTGELFFGEGSRLTVL.

The count of this clone is one. This CDR3 is CASSRTTSNTGELFF. In DNA form, the CDR3 reads TGTGCCAGCAGCCGGACTACCTCGAACACCGGGGAGCTGTTTTTT. V usage is TRBV7-3 and J usage is TRBJ2-2; tentative D call: TRBD2 (6 bases). This CDR3 has 15 residues. V was clipped by 5 bases and J by 0 bases, with 10 bases between them. Germline assignment: CDR1 SGHTA and CDR2 FQGTGA.

This chain joins TRBV7-2 and TRBJ2-7; no firm D call. CDR3 length: 13 amino acids. The germline gives CDR1 SGHTA, CDR2 FQGNSA. V was shortened by 1 base and J by 4 bases, with 8 bases between the two germline ends. Written as DNA, the CDR3 is TGTGCCAGCAGCTTAGGGACGGGTTACGAGCAGTACTTC. Encoded protein: CASSLGTGYEQYF.

The chain combines TRBV5-1 with TRBJ2-4; no clear D gene. The CDR3 has 14 residues. The V end lost 2 bases, the J end lost 7 bases, and 13 bases lay between the germline ends. Germline CDR1 SGHRS, CDR2 YFSETQ. The CDR3 spells CASSFGTNPNIQYF. DNA for the CDR3: TGCGCCAGCAGCTTCGGCACAAACCCCAACATTCAGTACTTC.

This clone was detected a few times. The genes are TRBV2 and TRBJ1-5; 8 bases are a match to TRBD1. Germline V CDR1 and CDR2: SNHLY, FYNNEI. V lost 8 bases and J lost 1; bases outside the gene matches: 7. The CDR3 runs 15 residues. In DNA, the CDR3 is TGTGCCAGCGGCGAGACAGGGGCGAGCAATCAGCCCCAGCATTTT. This sequence encodes CASGETGASNQPQHF.

The chain is built from TRBV6-1 and TRBJ1-5; D is unclear. The CDR3 totals 11 residues. The germline V and J ends were trimmed by 6 bases and 5 bases, with 5 bases remaining between them. Germline loops: CDR1 MNHNS, CDR2 SASEGT. In DNA form, the CDR3 reads TGTGCCAGCAGCTACTATCAGCCCCAGCATTTT. Amino acids: CASSYYQPQHF.

This chain connects TRBV5-1 to TRBJ2-2, with TRBD1 matching over 7 bases. This CDR3 region has 14 residues. Germline trimming cut 0 bases from V and 7 bases from J; bases unmatched to any gene: 3. Germline V gene sequence: CDR1 SGHRS, CDR2 YFSETQ. The CDR3 DNA is TGCGCCAGCAGCTTGGGACAGGGCGTCGGGGAGCTGTTTTTT. Translating it yields CASSLGQGVGELFF. Variable domain in full (rest from reference TRBV5-1 and TRBJ2-2): KAGVTQTPRYLIKTRGQQVTLSCSPISGHRSVSWYQQTPGQGLQFLFEYFSETQRNKGNFPGRFSGRQFSNSRSEMNVSTLELGDSALYLCASSLGQGVGELFFGEGSRLTVL.